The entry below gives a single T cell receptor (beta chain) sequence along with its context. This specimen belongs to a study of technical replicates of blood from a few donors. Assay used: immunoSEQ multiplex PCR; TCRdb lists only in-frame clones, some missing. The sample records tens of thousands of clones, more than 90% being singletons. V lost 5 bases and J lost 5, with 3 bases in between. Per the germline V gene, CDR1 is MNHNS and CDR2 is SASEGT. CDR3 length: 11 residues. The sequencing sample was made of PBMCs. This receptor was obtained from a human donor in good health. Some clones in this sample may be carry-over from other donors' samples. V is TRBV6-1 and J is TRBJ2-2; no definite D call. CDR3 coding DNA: TGTGCCAGCAGTTCTACCGGGGAGCTGTTTTTT. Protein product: CASSSTGELFF.